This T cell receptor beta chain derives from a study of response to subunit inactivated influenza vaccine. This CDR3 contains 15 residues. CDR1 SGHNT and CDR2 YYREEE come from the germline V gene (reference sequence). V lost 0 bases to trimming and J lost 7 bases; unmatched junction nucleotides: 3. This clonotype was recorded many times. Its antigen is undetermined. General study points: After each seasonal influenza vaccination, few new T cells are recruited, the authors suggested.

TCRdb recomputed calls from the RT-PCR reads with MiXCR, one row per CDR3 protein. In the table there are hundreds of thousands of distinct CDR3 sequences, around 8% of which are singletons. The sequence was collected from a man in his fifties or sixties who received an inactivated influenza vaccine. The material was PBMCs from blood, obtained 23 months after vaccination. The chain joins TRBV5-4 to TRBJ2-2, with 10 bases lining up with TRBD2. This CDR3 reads CASSLEGLASGELFF. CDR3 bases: TGTGCCAGCAGCTTGGAGGGACTAGCGAGCGGGGAGCTGTTTTTT.